What follows are 18 T cell receptor beta chains derived from one specimen sequenced in a study of cytomegalovirus exposure and HLA in healthy donors. PCR amplification relied on 60 Vbeta primers (plus 13 Jbeta primers). Using immunoSEQ multiplex PCR, the repertoire was profiled, and TCRdb retains in-frame clones only, with some absent. In the table there are more than 150,000 clones, around four fifths of which are singletons. The sample taken for sequencing was PBMCs. The receptor set was obtained from a male donor in good health and CMV-seronegative.

The CDR3 DNA is TGTGCCAGCAGCTTGAATCGGGGGGGGGACACAGATACGCAGTATTTT. This encodes CASSLNRGGDTDTQYF. The V and J genes are TRBV7-2 and TRBJ2-3; 8 positions agree with TRBD2. The length of the CDR3 is 16 residues. Unmatched junction bases numbered 7, after V lost 3 bases and J lost 2 bases. Germline-derived CDR1 and CDR2 are SGHTA and FQGNSA.

This sequence joins TRBV4-3 and TRBJ2-4; no reliable D call. The germline V and J ends were trimmed by 1 base and 0 bases, with 13 bases remaining between them. The CDR3 contains 17 residues. Germline values: CDR1 LGHNA, CDR2 YSLEER. CDR3 sequence reads: CASSQVGELVAKNIQYF. The CDR3, as DNA: TGCGCCAGCAGCCAAGTAGGAGAGCTAGTAGCCAAAAACATTCAGTACTTC.

The genes are TRBV6-5 and TRBJ1-2; D is perhaps TRBD1 (5 bases). The germline gives CDR1 MNHEY, CDR2 SVGAGI. The CDR3 sequence is 15 residues long. V lost 2 bases and J 4 bases, leaving 14 bases between the germline ends. CDR3 nucleotides: TGTGCCAGCAGTTACCTACGGGGGAACGGCTATGGCTACACCTTC. Translated: CASSYLRGNGYGYTF.

The CDR3 protein is CASSPLQGLFDNEQFF. Written as DNA, the CDR3 is TGTGCCAGCAGTCCACTACAGGGGTTATTTGACAATGAGCAGTTCTTC. The J gene is TRBJ2-1, the V gene TRBV2; 7 bases match TRBD1. The CDR3 loop spans 16 amino acids. J lost 5 bases, V lost 5 bases, and 12 bases had no gene match. Germline loops: CDR1 SNHLY, CDR2 FYNNEI.

The rearrangement joins TRBV27 to TRBJ2-7; 12 bases fit TRBD1. V shed 4 bases and J 5 bases; nucleotides not matched to a gene: 3. This CDR3 contains 14 residues. The germline V gene encodes CDR1 MNHEY and CDR2 SMNVEV (reference sequence). CDR3 residues: CASSWGQGANEQYF. CDR3 nucleotide sequence: TGTGCCAGCAGTTGGGGACAGGGGGCGAACGAGCAGTACTTC.

The rearrangement joins TRBV5-6 to TRBJ1-2; a possible D gene is TRBD1 (6 bases). Germline CDR1 and CDR2: SGHDT and YYEEEE. The CDR3 has 15 amino acids. Deletions cut 1 base from V and 3 bases from J, with 13 bases between. CDR3 coding DNA: TGTGCCAGCAGCTTGTTCGGGGGGCGCGACTATGGCTACACCTTC. Amino acid sequence: CASSLFGGRDYGYTF.

In its sample, this clone was seen once. This chain links TRBV5-1 with TRBJ1-4; no clear D. The germline CDR1 and CDR2 sequences are SGHRS and YFSETQ. Trimming left V 1 base short and J 7 bases short, with 14 bases between. The CDR3 has 15 residues. The CDR3 loop reads CASSLRGIVGEKLFF. The CDR3, as DNA: TGCGCCAGCAGCTTGCGGGGTATAGTGGGTGAAAAACTGTTTTTT.

The chain joins TRBV11-3 to TRBJ2-5; 14 nucleotides match TRBD2. From germline, CDR1 is SGHNT and CDR2 YENEEA. CDR3 length: 17 residues. V shed 4 bases, J shed 2 bases, and the junction held 6 bases outside the gene matches. The CDR3 protein is CASSSGLAGVGQETQYF. Written as DNA, the CDR3 is TGTGCCAGCAGCTCGGGACTAGCGGGAGTCGGGCAAGAGACCCAGTACTTC.

In its sample, this clone was seen once. The chain combines TRBV11-2 with TRBJ2-3, with 13 bases fitting TRBD2. This CDR3 contains 16 residues. The J segment lost 1 base and the V segment lost 4 bases, leaving 2 bases of the junction unmatched. Germline values: CDR1 SGHAT, CDR2 FQNNGV. DNA for the CDR3: TGTGCCAGCAGCTCGGGACTAGCGGGACGCACAGATACGCAGTATTTT. Its translation is CASSSGLAGRTDTQYF.

This clone has just a few counts. The V and J genes are TRBV6-5 and TRBJ1-2; possible D gene TRBD1, 5 bases. Germline V CDR1 and CDR2: MNHEY, SVGAGI. This CDR3 contains 14 residues. Trimming took off 5 bases at V and 9 bases at J, with 19 bases between the two ends. CDR3 in amino acids: CASSADGGGRSYTF. Here the CDR3 DNA reads TGTGCCAGCAGTGCGGACGGGGGGGGTCGGAGCTACACCTTC.

V and J are TRBV5-1 and TRBJ1-1; D not resolved. Per germline, CDR1 SGHRS and CDR2 YFSETQ. The CDR3 covers 14 residues. Trimming cost V 6 bases and J 7 bases, with 19 bases left between them. The CDR3 here is CASNPTTSTIEAFF. The CDR3 DNA is TGCGCCAGCAACCCGACAACATCGACCATTGAAGCTTTCTTT.

This clone was seen a few times. DNA for the CDR3: TGCGCCAGCAGCTTGCACAGCTCCTACGAGCAGTACTTC. Protein: CASSLHSSYEQYF. V is TRBV5-1 and J is TRBJ2-5, with D unresolved. The end of the DNA is better explained by TRBJ2-7, so the J call may be wrong. Per the germline V gene, CDR1 is SGHRS and CDR2 is YFSETQ. The CDR3 is 13 residues long.

The chain carries TRBV7-3 and TRBJ2-3; TRBD1 matches at 7 bases. CDR1 is SGHTA, CDR2 FQGTGA, per germline. V was clipped by 6 bases and J by 6 bases; unmatched bases: 6. This CDR3 comprises 13 residues. The CDR3 is CASRDQGVDTQYF. CDR3 bases: TGTGCCAGCAGGGACCAGGGGGTGGATACGCAGTATTTT.

CDR3 sequence: CASRDRGSNQPQHF. DNA of the CDR3: TGTGCCAGCAGGGACAGGGGCAGCAATCAGCCCCAGCATTTT. The J gene is TRBJ1-5, the V gene TRBV2; TRBD1 aligns across 9 bases. The germline V gene has CDR1 SNHLY and CDR2 FYNNEI. This CDR3 has 14 residues. Germline trimming cut 6 bases from V and 1 base from J; bases unmatched to any gene: 1.

The chain has TRBV7-2 and TRBJ2-3, with 11 bases fitting TRBD2. CDR1 SGHTA and CDR2 FQGNSA come from the germline V gene. The trim removed 5 bases at V and 0 bases at J, leaving 13 bases unmatched. The CDR3 is 19 residues long. DNA of the CDR3: TGTGCCAGCAGCCTGGATCCGGGACTAGCGGCGACTAGCACAGATACGCAGTATTTT. Its protein product is CASSLDPGLAATSTDTQYF. Looking up the rest from reference TRBV7-2 and TRBJ2-3 gives the full variable domain: GAGVSQSPSNKVTEKGKDVELRCDPISGHTALYWYRQSLGQGLEFLIYFQGNSAPDKSGLPSDRFSAERTGGSVSTLTIQRTQQEDSAVYLCASSLDPGLAATSTDTQYFGPGTRLTVL.

V gene TRBV6-5 combines with J gene TRBJ1-6; the D gene is possibly TRBD1 (5 bases). V was clipped by 6 bases and J by 9 bases, with 12 bases between them. CDR3 size: 13 residues. Germline CDR1 is MNHEY and CDR2 is SVGAGI. The CDR3 DNA follows: TGTGCCAGCAGCCCACAGGACCGTTCACCCCTCCACTTT. It yields the protein CASSPQDRSPLHF.

J is TRBJ2-1 and V is TRBV28; 9 positions match TRBD2. Trimming at V came to 4 bases and at J to 0 bases, leaving 7 bases not matched to a gene. In germline, CDR1 is MDHEN, CDR2 SYDVKM. CDR3 length: 17 amino acids. In nucleotides, the CDR3 is TGTGCCAGCAGTTCCCCGTGGCGGGGGGGCTCCTACAATGAGCAGTTCTTC. It is translated as CASSSPWRGGSYNEQFF. The full variable domain, completed using reference TRBV28 and TRBJ2-1, is DVKVTQSSRYLVKRTGEKVFLECVQDMDHENMFWYRQDPGLGLRLIYFSYDVKMKEKGDIPEGYSVSREKKERFSLILESASTNQTSMYLCASSSPWRGGSYNEQFFGPGTRLTVL.

The chain has TRBV30 and TRBJ2-5; 11 positions agree with TRBD1. Germline V lookup: CDR1 GTSNPN, CDR2 SVGIG (reference sequence). The CDR3 loop spans 15 amino acids. With 3 bases clipped from V and 1 base from J, the junction kept 4 bases outside the gene matches. CDR3 nucleotide sequence: TGTGCCTGGAGCCTCGGACAGGGGGCCCAAGAGACCCAGTACTTC. Amino acids: CAWSLGQGAQETQYF.